This T cell receptor (beta chain) was recovered during a study of blood T cell repertoires in COVID-19. Assay: immunoSEQ multiplex PCR; the TCRdb copy retains only in-frame clones and omits some. The sample shows some 150,000 clones, about 86% of them seen only once. This clone has only one observation. CDR3 size: 17 residues. Trimming removed 1 base from V and 0 bases from J; junction bases left unmatched: 3. The germline V gene encodes CDR1 LGHDT and CDR2 YNNKEL (reference sequence). This sequence joins TRBV3-1 (or the pseudogene TRBV3-2) and TRBJ2-6, with 7 bases identical to TRBD1. This receptor was taken from a woman in her sixties or seventies with acute or convalescent COVID-19. The sequencing input was peripheral blood. Here the CDR3 reads CASSQGTGPSGANVLTF. The CDR3 coding sequence is TGTGCCAGCAGCCAAGGGACAGGCCCCTCTGGGGCCAACGTCCTGACTTTC.